Listed below are T cell receptor beta chains from one sample, sequenced in a study of blood T cell repertoires in COVID-19. The data were produced by immunoSEQ multiplex PCR, yet TCRdb's version contains in-frame clones alone and is incomplete. The sample contains over 150,000 clones, roughly 71% of which appear only once. Sample: peripheral blood. These receptors were obtained from a woman of 80 years or more with acute or convalescent COVID-19. CDR3s include the opening cysteine and the closing phenylalanine or tryptophan.

>TRBV27
CASSRTGTGGDHQPQHF
>TRBV7-2
CASSFQGGTEAFF
>TRBV5-1
CASSSSGSTDTQYF
>TRBV6-5
CASSSVTGGNTEAFF
>TRBV5-6
CASSKPHGVNYGYTF
>TRBV5-1
CASSRGVGPTGDGYTF
>TRBV6-5
CASSYIRTGGGETQYF
>TRBV11-1
CASSPSGGEKLFF
>TRBV29-1
CSVPPAGTSGASSTDTQYF
>TRBV27
CASSVEGRAPLHF
>TRBV6-2/TRBV6-3
CASSYFPVSNTGELFF
>TRBV6-5
CASRDRDRDLGYTF
>TRBV5-1
CASSSAGTSGLNEQFF
>TRBV19
CASSLGQAANQPQHF
>TRBV6-4
CASSDSNKEPSTDTQYF
>TRBV30
CACATGALGDSPLHF
>TRBV11-3
CASSPGGTSYNEQFF